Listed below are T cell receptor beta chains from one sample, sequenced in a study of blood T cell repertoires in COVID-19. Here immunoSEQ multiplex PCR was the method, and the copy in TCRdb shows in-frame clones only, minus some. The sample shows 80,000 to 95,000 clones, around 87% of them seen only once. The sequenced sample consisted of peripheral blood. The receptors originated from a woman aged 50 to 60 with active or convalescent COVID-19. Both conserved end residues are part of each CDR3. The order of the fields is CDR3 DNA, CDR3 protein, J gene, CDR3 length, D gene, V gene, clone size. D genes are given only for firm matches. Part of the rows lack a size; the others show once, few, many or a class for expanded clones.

TGTGCCAGCAGCTTGAGGGTAGCGGGGGGCATGAGCTCCTACGAGCAGTACTTC CASSLRVAGGMSSYEQYF TRBJ2-7 18 TRBD2 TRBV7-2 NA
TGTGCCAGCAGCCCCGGGGGAGGTTTAGGATTTCACTTT CASSPGGGLGFHF TRBJ1-6 13 NA TRBV5-5 few
TGTGCCAGCGGAACCACCGGACTAAAGAGCTCCTACAATGAGCAGTTCTTC CASGTTGLKSSYNEQFF TRBJ2-1 17 NA TRBV11-2 NA
TGTGCCAGCAGCCCGGGGAGGGTCTTCTCTGGAAACACCATATATTTT CASSPGRVFSGNTIYF TRBJ1-3 16 NA TRBV5-8 NA
TGTGCCAGCAGCTCCGGCAGGGGCTATGGCTACACCTTC CASSSGRGYGYTF TRBJ1-2 13 NA TRBV11-1 NA
TGTGCCTGGACCCAACGTGGGAGGGAGCTAATCTATGGCTACACCTTC CAWTQRGRELIYGYTF TRBJ1-2 16 NA TRBV30 NA
TGTGCCAGTAGTATAAACTCCCAGGGCATCGGTGGCTACACCTTC CASSINSQGIGGYTF TRBJ1-2 15 NA TRBV19 NA
TGTGCCAGCAGCATAACTGGACAGGGGGCAGGAGGCTACACCTTC CASSITGQGAGGYTF TRBJ1-2 15 TRBD1 TRBV7-9 NA
TGCGCCAGCAGCTTGATGTCAGGAAGTACCTATTTCCATGAGCAGTTCTTC CASSLMSGSTYFHEQFF TRBJ2-1 17 NA TRBV5-1 NA
TGCGCCAGCAGCCAAACTTTCGGCACTGAAGCTTTCTTT CASSQTFGTEAFF TRBJ1-1 13 NA TRBV4-3 NA
TGTGCCAGCACGAACAGGCAGTATAGCAATCAGCCCCAGCATTTT CASTNRQYSNQPQHF TRBJ1-5 15 NA TRBV2 NA
TGTGCCAGTAGCCCCCGGTTTTTCTCCTACAATGAGCAGTTCTTC CASSPRFFSYNEQFF TRBJ2-1 15 NA TRBV19 NA
TGTGCCAGCTCACAAGACAGGGAGCAGTACTTC CASSQDREQYF TRBJ2-7 11 NA TRBV18 NA
TGTGCCAGCTCACCGACACTAGCGGGGGGATCCTACGAGCAGTACTTC CASSPTLAGGSYEQYF TRBJ2-7 16 TRBD2 TRBV18 NA
TGTGCCAGCAGCCCAAGGGGGAGTGGAAACACCATATATTTT CASSPRGSGNTIYF TRBJ1-3 14 NA TRBV13 NA
TGTGCCACCAGGGTCGGCGGAGCATCTGGAAACACCATATATTTT CATRVGGASGNTIYF TRBJ1-3 15 NA TRBV15 NA
TGTGCCAGCAGCGCCCTGGGACAGGCAATGGAAGCTTTCTTT CASSALGQAMEAFF TRBJ1-1 14 TRBD1 TRBV9 once
TGCGCCAGCAGCCAAGTTACGGGGAGGATTAATGAGCAGTTCTTC CASSQVTGRINEQFF TRBJ2-1 15 NA TRBV4-3 NA
TGCGCCAGCAGCCATAACACCGGGACAATTCATGAAAAACTGTTTTTT CASSHNTGTIHEKLFF TRBJ1-4 16 NA TRBV4-3 NA
TGTGCCAGCAGCTCGGGGGGGGTGCGAGAGACCCAGTACTTC CASSSGGVRETQYF TRBJ2-5 14 TRBD2 TRBV5-4 NA
TGTGCCAGCAGCTGGGGTGGGACAGGGAATGAAAAACTGTTTTTT CASSWGGTGNEKLFF TRBJ1-4 15 TRBD1 TRBV7-9 NA
TGTGCCAGCAGCTTGAGCCGCCCGAGCCTGTCACCCCTCCACTTT CASSLSRPSLSPLHF TRBJ1-6 15 NA TRBV5-5 NA
TGTGCCAGCAGCACCGGGACATTGGGCACCCAGTACTTC CASSTGTLGTQYF TRBJ2-5 13 NA TRBV5-6 NA
TGTGCCAGCAGCTCTCAAGCGGGGGGATCCAATGAGCAGTTCTTC CASSSQAGGSNEQFF TRBJ2-1 15 TRBD2 TRBV7-2 NA
TGTGCCAGCAGTGAAGTACCGAGACTCTCTAACTATGGCTACACCTTC CASSEVPRLSNYGYTF TRBJ1-2 16 NA TRBV6-1 NA
TGTGCCAGCAGGGATACAGGGGATTTGGCTGAAGCTTTCTTT CASRDTGDLAEAFF TRBJ1-1 14 TRBD1 TRBV7-9 NA
TGTGCCACCAGTGATCTTGGTAGCGGTAATAGTGATGAGCAGTTCTTC CATSDLGSGNSDEQFF TRBJ2-1 16 NA TRBV24-1 NA
TGTGCCAGCAGTCCCAACCCCAGCTACGAGCAGTACTTC CASSPNPSYEQYF TRBJ2-7 13 NA TRBV12-3/TRBV12-4 NA
TGTGCCAGCAGCTTAGGAGGGGGTGCTGGCTATGGCTACACCTTC CASSLGGGAGYGYTF TRBJ1-2 15 NA TRBV7-2 NA
TGTGCCAGCAGCCAAGAACGAGCGGGGGGTAGGGAGACCCAGTACTTC CASSQERAGGRETQYF TRBJ2-5 16 TRBD2 TRBV3-1/TRBV3-2 NA
TGTGCCAGCAGCGGGGAGGTCCCCTTTAGCACAGATACGCAGTATTTT CASSGEVPFSTDTQYF TRBJ2-3 16 NA TRBV3-1/TRBV3-2 NA
TGTGCCATCAGTACCCTAGCCGACACTGAAGCTTTCTTT CAISTLADTEAFF TRBJ1-1 13 NA TRBV10-3 NA
TGTGCCAGCAGCTTAGTTGGGGGCGGGAGCAACTACGAGCAGTACTTC CASSLVGGGSNYEQYF TRBJ2-7 16 NA TRBV7-6 NA
TGTGCCAGCAGCTTGAGGGTTAGCGGGGGGGAAGAGACCCAGTACTTC CASSLRVSGGEETQYF TRBJ2-5 16 TRBD2 TRBV5-6 NA
TGTGCCAGCAGTTACAGGGGTGAAGAGACCCAGTACTTC CASSYRGEETQYF TRBJ2-5 13 NA TRBV6-6 NA
TGCGCCAGCAGCTTAAGACTAGCGGTTGACAACAATGAGCAGTTCTTC CASSLRLAVDNNEQFF TRBJ2-1 16 TRBD2 TRBV5-1 NA
TGTGCCAGCAGTGAAGAGTGGCTCGGGCGGGAAAAAGAGACCCAGTACTTC CASSEEWLGREKETQYF TRBJ2-5 17 NA TRBV2 NA
TGTGCCAGCAGCCACGCACGACAGGGCTCCTACGAGCAGTACTTC CASSHARQGSYEQYF TRBJ2-7 15 TRBD1 TRBV3-1/TRBV3-2 NA
TGTGCCAGCTCACCACGGTCGGACACACTCTATGGCTACACCTTC CASSPRSDTLYGYTF TRBJ1-2 15 NA TRBV18 once
TGTGCCAGCAGCTTACGGTCGGGGGGGTCGGGCCTTCTTAGAGTAGAAGCTTTCTTT CASSLRSGGSGLLRVEAFF TRBJ1-1 19 NA TRBV7-6 NA
TGTGCCAGCAAACCGGGAACAGGGAGCCGTCAGCCCCAGCATTTT CASKPGTGSRQPQHF TRBJ1-5 15 NA TRBV6-5 NA
TGTGCCAGCAGCTTAGCTGGGGCTGGGGAGCTGTTTTTT CASSLAGAGELFF TRBJ2-2 13 NA TRBV7-8 NA
TGTGCCAGCAGTGCGACCAGGGGGTGGGAGCAGTACTTC CASSATRGWEQYF TRBJ2-7 13 TRBD1 TRBV6-2/TRBV6-3 NA
TGTGCCTGGCAGGGACAGGGCGGGGGGACTGAAGCTTTCTTT CAWQGQGGGTEAFF TRBJ1-1 14 TRBD1 TRBV30 NA
TGTGCCAGCAGCCAGGGACAGAGCCCCTATGGCTACACCTTC CASSQGQSPYGYTF TRBJ1-2 14 TRBD1 TRBV3-1/TRBV3-2 NA
TGTGCCACCAGCCGCGCCGGGATTTCCCTTGAAAAACTGTTTTTT CATSRAGISLEKLFF TRBJ1-4 15 NA TRBV15 NA
TGTGCCAGCAGCTTAGCGGTGGCAGGGCCGGCCTACGAGCAGTACTTC CASSLAVAGPAYEQYF TRBJ2-7 16 NA TRBV7-2 NA
TGTGCCAGCAGCCTTGGGAGCACTGAAGCTTTCTTT CASSLGSTEAFF TRBJ1-1 12 NA TRBV7-9 NA
TGTGCCAGCAGCTTTAACCACAGGCCAACGGCTGGCTACACCTTC CASSFNHRPTAGYTF TRBJ1-2 15 NA TRBV5-6 medium-sized
TGTGCCAGCTCAAGGGGGTGTTTTTGGAACTATGGCTACACCTTC CASSRGCFWNYGYTF TRBJ1-2 15 NA TRBV5-3 NA
TGTGCCAGCAGCGGTCACGACAGGAACTATGGCTACACCTTC CASSGHDRNYGYTF TRBJ1-2 14 NA TRBV3-1/TRBV3-2 NA
TGTGCCCTTACCGGGACAGGGTTTTACGATGAGCAGTTCTTC CALTGTGFYDEQFF TRBJ2-1 14 TRBD1 TRBV10-3 NA
TGTGCCAGCAGGGACTCGGACAGTTACTACGAGCAGTACTTC CASRDSDSYYEQYF TRBJ2-7 14 NA TRBV2 few
TGTGCCACTCCGACAGGGAAGGTATGTTGCACCGGGGAGCTGTTTTTT CATPTGKVCCTGELFF TRBJ2-2 16 TRBD1 TRBV7-3 NA
TGTGCCAGCAGCTTGGGGACAGGACAGAGGGACACTGAAGCTTTCTTT CASSLGTGQRDTEAFF TRBJ1-1 16 TRBD1 TRBV5-4 NA
TGTGCCAGCAGCGTAGGGGCTCACACTCGGGGGGGAGAGACCCAGTACTTC CASSVGAHTRGGETQYF TRBJ2-5 17 TRBD2 TRBV9 NA
TGTGCCAGCAGCTTAGTTCTGGGGGGTGGCCAGCCCCAGCATTTT CASSLVLGGGQPQHF TRBJ1-5 15 NA TRBV11-2 NA